This T cell receptor beta chain was sequenced for a study of shared clonotypes between healthy human individuals. General study results and limits: Read depth was anticipated to influence clonotype sharing among donors. Researchers sampled blood only, noting tissue repertoires likely differ.

Produced via immunoSEQ multiplex PCR; TCRdb's table is partial and in-frame only. The table includes over 400,000 clones, about 78% detected once. Donors were healthy HIV-negative adults without recently reported acute infections or vaccinations. From germline, CDR1 is GTSNPN and CDR2 SVGIG (reference sequence). This CDR3 contains 14 residues. With 1 base removed from V and 9 bases from J, the gap between germline ends came to 18 bases. As concerns this clone: Its antigen remains unidentified.

This receptor was taken from a woman between 35 and 50 years old in good health. Some clones in this sample may be carry-over from other donors' samples. Sequencing was carried out using PBMCs. This rearrangement joins TRBV30 to TRBJ2-5; D is undetermined. The CDR3 region is CAWSALSNLGSQYF. The CDR3 DNA follows: TGTGCCTGGAGTGCCCTTAGCAATCTGGGGTCCCAGTACTTC. The variable domain in full, with the rest retrieved from reference TRBV30 and TRBJ2-5, is SQTIHQWPATLVQPVGSPLSLECTVEGTSNPNLYWYRQAAGRGLQLLFYSVGIGQISSEVPQNLSASRPQDRQFILSSKKLLLSDSGFYLCAWSALSNLGSQYFGPGTRLLVL.